This T cell receptor (beta chain) derives from a study of breast tumors, draining lymph nodes, adjacent tissues. About this clonotype itself: Its specificity is not known.

From the multiplex PCR reads, TCRdb called clonotypes with MiXCR, one entry per CDR3 protein. The sample carries 60,000 to 75,000 distinct CDR3 sequences, approximately 54% recorded once. This CDR3 contains 14 residues. V was pared by 0 bases and J by 7 bases, with 7 bases between. Germline CDR1 is SGHVS and CDR2 is FQNEAQ. Study-wide results and limits: That most tumor T cells come from lymph nodes remained unproven. Luminal-like breast cancer showed significantly higher tumor–nontumor repertoire similarity than basal-like. Tumor TCR diversity was below lymph nodes but above nontumor tissue. The data were judged consistent with most tumor T cells coming from lymph node and expanding in tumor.

This rearrangement joins TRBV7-8 to TRBJ1-6; D is unclear. This sequence originates from a female donor with breast cancer. Some clones in this sample may be carry-over from other donors' samples. The sequencing sample was made of breast tumor tissue. The CDR3 nucleotides read TGTGCCAGCAGCTTAGCGCAACGGAATTCACCCCTCCACTTT. As protein: CASSLAQRNSPLHF.